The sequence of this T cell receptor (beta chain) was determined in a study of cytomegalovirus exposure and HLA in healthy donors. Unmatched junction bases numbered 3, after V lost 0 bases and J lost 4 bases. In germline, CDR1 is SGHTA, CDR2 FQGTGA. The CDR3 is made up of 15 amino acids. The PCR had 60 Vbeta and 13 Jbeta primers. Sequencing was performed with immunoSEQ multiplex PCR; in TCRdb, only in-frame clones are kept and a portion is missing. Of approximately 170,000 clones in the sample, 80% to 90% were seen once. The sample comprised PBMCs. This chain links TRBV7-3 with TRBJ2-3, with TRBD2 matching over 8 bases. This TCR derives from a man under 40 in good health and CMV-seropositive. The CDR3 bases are TGTGCCAGCAGCTTAACTAGCGGGAACGCAGATACGCAGTATTTT. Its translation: CASSLTSGNADTQYF. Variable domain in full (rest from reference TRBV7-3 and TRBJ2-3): GAGVSQTPSNKVTEKGKYVELRCDPISGHTALYWYRQSLGQGPEFLIYFQGTGAADDSGLPNDRFFAVRPEGSVSTLKIQRTERGDSAVYLCASSLTSGNADTQYFGPGTRLTVL.